The rows below give T cell receptor beta chains drawn from one sample of a study of OX40 agonist ivuxolimab in advanced cancers. Clones were sequenced by immunoSEQ multiplex PCR, and TCRdb holds only the in-frame ones, with some missing. The data contain tens of thousands of clones, 85% of them singletons. The source was CD4+ or CD8+ T cells sorted from blood, collected in a trial of the OX40 agonist ivuxolimab. The origin of the receptors is an adult with an advanced solid tumor such as melanoma, head and neck, liver or kidney cancer. CDR3s include the opening cysteine and the closing phenylalanine or tryptophan. The D gene is left open where the match is weak. Rows may omit the clone size; those that give it use once, few, many or a size class.

CDR3 protein: CASSHPSGNTEAFF
CDR3 DNA: TGTGCCAGCAGTCACCCCTCCGGAAACACTGAAGCTTTCTTT
clone size: .
V gene: TRBV28
J gene: TRBJ1-1
D gene: .

CDR3 protein: CASSFSGSGNSPLHF
CDR3 DNA: TGCGCCAGCAGCTTTTCAGGGTCTGGTAATTCACCCCTCCACTTT
clone size: .
V gene: TRBV5-1
J gene: TRBJ1-6
D gene: .

CDR3 protein: CASSGTGGNQPQHF
CDR3 DNA: TGTGCCAGCAGTGGAACAGGGGGCAATCAGCCCCAGCATTTT
clone size: .
V gene: TRBV2
J gene: TRBJ1-5
D gene: TRBD1

CDR3 protein: CASSYRGTTEAFF
CDR3 DNA: TGTGCCAGCAGTTATAGGGGGACCACTGAAGCTTTCTTT
clone size: .
V gene: TRBV7-2
J gene: TRBJ1-1
D gene: .

CDR3 protein: CASGGALKVSYNEQFF
CDR3 DNA: TGCGCCAGCGGGGGGGCCCTAAAGGTCTCCTACAATGAGCAGTTCTTC
clone size: .
V gene: TRBV10-1
J gene: TRBJ2-1
D gene: .

CDR3 protein: CASSADGTGDNYGYTF
CDR3 DNA: TGTGCCAGCAGCGCAGACGGGACAGGGGACAACTATGGCTACACCTTC
clone size: .
V gene: TRBV5-6
J gene: TRBJ1-2
D gene: TRBD1

CDR3 protein: CASSANYRGAGELFF
CDR3 DNA: TGTGCCAGCAGCGCCAATTACAGGGGGGCCGGGGAGCTGTTTTTT
clone size: .
V gene: TRBV11-1
J gene: TRBJ2-2
D gene: TRBD1

CDR3 protein: CASSEWRLFF
CDR3 DNA: TGTGCCAGCAGTGAATGGCGACTGTTTTTT
clone size: .
V gene: TRBV6-5
J gene: TRBJ1-4
D gene: .

CDR3 protein: CASSMTSGYSYEQYF
CDR3 DNA: TGTGCCAGTAGTATGACTAGCGGTTACTCCTACGAGCAGTACTTC
clone size: .
V gene: TRBV19
J gene: TRBJ2-7
D gene: TRBD2

CDR3 protein: CASSPQAPLNTEAFF
CDR3 DNA: TGTGCCAGCTCACCCCAGGCCCCCCTGAACACTGAAGCTTTCTTT
clone size: .
V gene: TRBV18
J gene: TRBJ1-1
D gene: .

CDR3 protein: CAIRSWTSGGDEQYF
CDR3 DNA: TGTGCCATCAGGTCATGGACTAGCGGGGGGGACGAGCAGTACTTC
clone size: .
V gene: TRBV10-3
J gene: TRBJ2-7
D gene: TRBD2

CDR3 protein: CASSPLTSGGADTQYF
CDR3 DNA: TGTGCCAGCTCACCGTTGACTAGCGGGGGTGCAGATACGCAGTATTTT
clone size: .
V gene: TRBV18
J gene: TRBJ2-3
D gene: TRBD2

CDR3 protein: CASSSSSYEQYF
CDR3 DNA: TGTGCCAGCAGCTCTAGCTCCTACGAGCAGTACTTC
clone size: .
V gene: TRBV7-2
J gene: TRBJ2-7
D gene: .

CDR3 protein: CASSQDRTGGRRDTQYF
CDR3 DNA: TGTGCCAGCAGCCAAGATCGTACAGGGGGTCGTCGGGATACGCAGTATTTT
clone size: .
V gene: TRBV14
J gene: TRBJ2-3
D gene: TRBD1

CDR3 protein: CASSATSGGQGTQYF
CDR3 DNA: TGTGCCAGCAGCGCGACTAGCGGGGGGCAAGGGACCCAGTACTTC
clone size: few
V gene: TRBV11-2
J gene: TRBJ2-5
D gene: TRBD2

CDR3 protein: CASSLTGFTQETQYF
CDR3 DNA: TGTGCCAGCAGCTTAACGGGTTTTACCCAAGAGACCCAGTACTTC
clone size: once
V gene: TRBV11-2
J gene: TRBJ2-5
D gene: .

CDR3 protein: CAWSVEGSPGELFF
CDR3 DNA: TGTGCCTGGAGTGTAGAAGGATCTCCCGGGGAGCTGTTTTTT
clone size: .
V gene: TRBV30
J gene: TRBJ2-2
D gene: .

CDR3 protein: CAWSFGGQETQYF
CDR3 DNA: TGTGCCTGGAGTTTTGGTGGGCAAGAGACCCAGTACTTC
clone size: .
V gene: TRBV30
J gene: TRBJ2-5
D gene: .

CDR3 protein: CASSFSGAYQPQHF
CDR3 DNA: TGTGCCAGCAGCTTTTCAGGGGCATATCAGCCCCAGCATTTT
clone size: .
V gene: TRBV7-2
J gene: TRBJ1-5
D gene: .

CDR3 protein: CASSPDKAIASNEQFF
CDR3 DNA: TGTGCCAGCTCACCTGATAAGGCGATAGCGAGCAATGAGCAGTTCTTC
clone size: .
V gene: TRBV18
J gene: TRBJ2-1
D gene: .

CDR3 protein: CASSYPGGNTEAFF
CDR3 DNA: TGTGCCAGCAGTTACCCAGGGGGTAACACTGAAGCTTTCTTT
clone size: .
V gene: TRBV6-5
J gene: TRBJ1-1
D gene: TRBD1

CDR3 protein: CASGRAREAFF
CDR3 DNA: TGTGCCAGCGGTAGGGCAAGGGAAGCTTTCTTT
clone size: once
V gene: TRBV6-1
J gene: TRBJ1-1
D gene: .

CDR3 protein: CASSLEADYNYGYTF
CDR3 DNA: TGTGCCAGCAGCTTAGAGGCAGATTATAACTATGGCTACACCTTC
clone size: .
V gene: TRBV13
J gene: TRBJ1-2
D gene: .

CDR3 protein: CASSLASGAGYEQYF
CDR3 DNA: TGTGCCAGCAGCTTAGCTAGCGGGGCCGGCTACGAGCAGTACTTC
clone size: .
V gene: TRBV7-3
J gene: TRBJ2-7
D gene: TRBD2

CDR3 protein: CASSEPGLDTDTQYF
CDR3 DNA: TGTGCCAGCAGTGAACCGGGACTAGACACAGATACGCAGTATTTT
clone size: .
V gene: TRBV6-1
J gene: TRBJ2-3
D gene: TRBD2

CDR3 protein: CASSQGTGGSEQYF
CDR3 DNA: TGCGCCAGCAGCCAGGGGACAGGGGGATCAGAGCAGTACTTC
clone size: few
V gene: TRBV5-1
J gene: TRBJ2-7
D gene: TRBD1

CDR3 protein: CASSFFSGTNTGELFF
CDR3 DNA: TGTGCCAGCAGTTTCTTTTCAGGAACGAACACCGGGGAGCTGTTTTTT
clone size: .
V gene: TRBV6-5
J gene: TRBJ2-2
D gene: .

CDR3 protein: CATSRVLNTEAFF
CDR3 DNA: TGTGCCACCAGCAGAGTCTTAAACACTGAAGCTTTCTTT
clone size: .
V gene: TRBV15
J gene: TRBJ1-1
D gene: .

CDR3 protein: CASSQPGSTNEKLFF
CDR3 DNA: TGTGCCAGCAGCCAGCCCGGCTCAACTAATGAAAAACTGTTTTTT
clone size: .
V gene: TRBV7-9
J gene: TRBJ1-4
D gene: .

CDR3 protein: CASSEEGSGGDTQYF
CDR3 DNA: TGTGCCAGCAGTGAAGAGGGTAGCGGGGGGGATACGCAGTATTTT
clone size: .
V gene: TRBV6-1
J gene: TRBJ2-3
D gene: TRBD2

CDR3 protein: CASSSSGTAQTQYF
CDR3 DNA: TGTGCCAGCAGCTCCTCCGGGACCGCACAGACCCAGTACTTC
clone size: .
V gene: TRBV7-3
J gene: TRBJ2-5
D gene: .

CDR3 protein: CASSSTGGEQYF
CDR3 DNA: TGTGCCAGCAGCTCGACAGGGGGCGAGCAGTACTTC
clone size: .
V gene: TRBV7-9
J gene: TRBJ2-7
D gene: TRBD1

CDR3 protein: CASARAGANEKLFF
CDR3 DNA: TGCGCCAGCGCGAGGGCAGGGGCTAATGAAAAACTGTTTTTT
clone size: .
V gene: TRBV4-3
J gene: TRBJ1-4
D gene: .

CDR3 protein: CASSLRTSGSDTQYF
CDR3 DNA: TGTGCCAGCAGCCTACGGACTAGCGGTTCAGATACGCAGTATTTT
clone size: .
V gene: TRBV7-6
J gene: TRBJ2-3
D gene: TRBD2

CDR3 protein: CASSVGGQGRNTIYF
CDR3 DNA: TGTGCCAGCAGCGTAGGGGGACAGGGGAGAAACACCATATATTTT
clone size: .
V gene: TRBV9
J gene: TRBJ1-3
D gene: TRBD1

CDR3 protein: CASSIPVHPYQPQHF
CDR3 DNA: TGTGCCAGTAGTATCCCCGTACATCCCTATCAGCCCCAGCATTTT
clone size: .
V gene: TRBV19
J gene: TRBJ1-5
D gene: .

CDR3 protein: CASSLQRNEKLFF
CDR3 DNA: TGTGCTAGCAGCTTACAGCGTAATGAAAAACTGTTTTTT
clone size: .
V gene: TRBV7-7
J gene: TRBJ1-4
D gene: .

CDR3 protein: CASTVGGLNQPQHF
CDR3 DNA: TGTGCCAGCACCGTAGGGGGGCTCAATCAGCCCCAGCATTTT
clone size: once
V gene: TRBV6-5
J gene: TRBJ1-5
D gene: .

CDR3 protein: CASSPMTGGAYEQYF
CDR3 DNA: TGCGCCAGCAGCCCAATGACAGGGGGCGCCTACGAGCAGTACTTC
clone size: .
V gene: TRBV5-1
J gene: TRBJ2-7
D gene: TRBD1

CDR3 protein: CASQGEWTQYF
CDR3 DNA: TGTGCCAGCCAGGGGGAATGGACGCAGTATTTT
clone size: once
V gene: TRBV6-1
J gene: TRBJ2-3
D gene: TRBD1

CDR3 protein: CAWSTGNYGYTF
CDR3 DNA: TGTGCCTGGAGTACAGGGAACTATGGCTACACCTTC
clone size: .
V gene: TRBV30
J gene: TRBJ1-2
D gene: .

CDR3 protein: CASTTPGEGRGYTF
CDR3 DNA: TGTGCCAGCACGACCCCGGGGGAGGGTCGCGGCTACACCTTC
clone size: .
V gene: TRBV7-2
J gene: TRBJ1-2
D gene: .

CDR3 protein: CASSLGGNTIYF
CDR3 DNA: TGTGCCAGCAGCTTAGGTGGAAACACCATATATTTT
clone size: .
V gene: TRBV11-2
J gene: TRBJ1-3
D gene: .

CDR3 protein: CASSLGQAINEKLFF
CDR3 DNA: TGCGCCAGCAGCTTGGGACAGGCCATTAATGAAAAACTGTTTTTT
clone size: .
V gene: TRBV5-1
J gene: TRBJ1-4
D gene: .

CDR3 protein: CASSPDLTSGTSVRTDTQYF
CDR3 DNA: TGCGCCAGCAGCCCCGACCTGACATCCGGGACTAGTGTACGCACAGATACGCAGTATTTT
clone size: once
V gene: TRBV4-3
J gene: TRBJ2-3
D gene: TRBD2

CDR3 protein: CASSLGSRVDTQYF
CDR3 DNA: TGTGCCAGCAGCTTAGGGAGCAGGGTAGATACGCAGTATTTT
clone size: .
V gene: TRBV7-2
J gene: TRBJ2-3
D gene: .

CDR3 protein: CASSAPGQTNNSPLHF
CDR3 DNA: TGTGCCAGCAGCGCACCGGGACAGACTAATAATTCACCCCTCCACTTT
clone size: .
V gene: TRBV7-2
J gene: TRBJ1-6
D gene: TRBD1

CDR3 protein: CASSPRSGVQETQYF
CDR3 DNA: TGCGCCAGCAGCCCACGCTCAGGGGTTCAAGAGACCCAGTACTTC
clone size: .
V gene: TRBV4-1
J gene: TRBJ2-5
D gene: .

CDR3 protein: CASSFQTSSDTQYF
CDR3 DNA: TGTGCCAGCAGCTTCCAGACTAGCTCAGATACGCAGTATTTT
clone size: .
V gene: TRBV5-6
J gene: TRBJ2-3
D gene: TRBD2

CDR3 protein: CASSLDAGFTGELFF
CDR3 DNA: TGTGCCAGCAGCTTAGATGCGGGATTCACCGGGGAGCTGTTTTTT
clone size: .
V gene: TRBV7-4
J gene: TRBJ2-2
D gene: .